Below, one TCR beta chain is given with its context. What it binds is not known. The CDR3 has 19 residues. Germline assignment: CDR1 MDHEN and CDR2 SYDVKM. Trimming took off 7 bases at V and 5 bases at J, with 30 bases between the two ends. CD45RO/CCR7/CD25/CD127/CD95/CD27 separated CD4+ naive, central memory, regulatory and stem cell-like memory cells by sorting. The data were taken from a study of beta chain features in type 1 diabetes. Study conclusions and caveats: Amplification by PCR could prefer shorter templates, with the same effect in patients and controls.

The authors reverse transcribed all of the isolated RNA, so sequencing captured expressed TCRB transcripts. The method was immunoSEQ multiplex PCR; TCRdb's version includes in-frame clones alone and lacks a portion of them. The sample holds 450,000 to 600,000 clones, around 28% seen once. Specimen: naive CD4+ T cells from blood. This receptor was taken from a man aged 18 to 29 in good health. The rearrangement joins TRBV28 to TRBJ1-5; D not resolved. CDR3 DNA sequence: TGTGCCAGCACTCAACGCAGGTGGAGGGAAGGGATTGTCGATCAGCCCCAGCATTTT. Translating gives CASTQRRWREGIVDQPQHF.